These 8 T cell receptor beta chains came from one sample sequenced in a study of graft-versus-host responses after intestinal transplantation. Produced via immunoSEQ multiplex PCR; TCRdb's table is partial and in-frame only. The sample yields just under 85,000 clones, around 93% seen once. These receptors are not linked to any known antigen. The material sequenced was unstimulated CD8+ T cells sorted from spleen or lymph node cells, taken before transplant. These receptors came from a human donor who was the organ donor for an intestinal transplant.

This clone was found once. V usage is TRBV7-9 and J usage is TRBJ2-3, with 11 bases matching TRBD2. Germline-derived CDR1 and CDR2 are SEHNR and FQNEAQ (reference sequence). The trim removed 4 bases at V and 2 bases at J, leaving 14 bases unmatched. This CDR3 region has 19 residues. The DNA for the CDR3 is TGTGCCAGCAGCTCGACCGGGACTAGCGGAGAGATTTACACAGATACGCAGTATTTT. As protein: CASSSTGTSGEIYTDTQYF.

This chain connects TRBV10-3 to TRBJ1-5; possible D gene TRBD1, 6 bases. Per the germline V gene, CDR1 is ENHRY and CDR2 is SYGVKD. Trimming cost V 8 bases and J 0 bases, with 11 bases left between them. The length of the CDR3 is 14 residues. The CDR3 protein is CAIGGAYSNQPQHF. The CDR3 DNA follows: TGTGCCATCGGGGGGGCGTATAGCAATCAGCCCCAGCATTTT.

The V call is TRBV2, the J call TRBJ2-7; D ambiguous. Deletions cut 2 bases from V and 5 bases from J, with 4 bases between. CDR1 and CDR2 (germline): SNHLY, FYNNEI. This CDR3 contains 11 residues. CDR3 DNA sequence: TGTGCCAGCAGTGAATTCCACGAGCAGTACTTC. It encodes CASSEFHEQYF.

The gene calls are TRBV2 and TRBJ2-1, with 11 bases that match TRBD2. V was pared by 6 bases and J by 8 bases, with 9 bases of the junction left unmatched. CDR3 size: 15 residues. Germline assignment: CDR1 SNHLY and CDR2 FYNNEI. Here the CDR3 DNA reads TGTGCCAGCAGCTACCTAGCGGGAGGAATAGATGAGCAGTTCTTC. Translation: CASSYLAGGIDEQFF.

The CDR3 DNA reads TGTGCCAGCAGCCAAAGGATGGGACAGCGTCTTTCAGATACGCAGTATTTT. As protein: CASSQRMGQRLSDTQYF. This chain uses TRBV7-8 with TRBJ2-3, with TRBD1 matching over 7 bases. The V and J ends lost 5 bases and 4 bases, in that order; junction bases with no gene match: 15. The CDR3 has 17 amino acids. The germline V gene encodes CDR1 SGHVS and CDR2 FQNEAQ.

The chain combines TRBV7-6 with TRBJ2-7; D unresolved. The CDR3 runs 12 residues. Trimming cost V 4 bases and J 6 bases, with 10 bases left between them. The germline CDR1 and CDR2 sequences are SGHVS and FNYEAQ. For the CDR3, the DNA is TGTGCCAGCAGCTCGGACGAGGCCGAGCAGTACTTC. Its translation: CASSSDEAEQYF.

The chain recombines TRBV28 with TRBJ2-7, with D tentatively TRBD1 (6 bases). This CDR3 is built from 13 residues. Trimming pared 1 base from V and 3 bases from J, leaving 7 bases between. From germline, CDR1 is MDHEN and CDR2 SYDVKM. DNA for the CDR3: TGTGCCAGCAGTTTATTAGGGGGCTACGAGCAGTACTTC. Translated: CASSLLGGYEQYF.

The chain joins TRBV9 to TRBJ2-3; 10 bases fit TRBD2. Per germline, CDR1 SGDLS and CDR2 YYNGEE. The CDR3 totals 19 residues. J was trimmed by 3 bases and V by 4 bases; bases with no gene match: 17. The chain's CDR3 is CASSPSSGSFYNPTDTQYF. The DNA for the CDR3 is TGTGCCAGCAGCCCGTCTAGCGGGAGTTTCTACAATCCAACAGATACGCAGTATTTT.